This TCR beta chain was observed in a study of blood T cells in healthy people across ages. Study-wide points: No one knew whether donors had CMV, which possibly confounded expanded clonotype changes. It was the long-lived donors that had more naive CD4+ cells and higher diversity than aged donors.

This CDR3 comprises 14 residues. Germline loops: CDR1 MNHEY, CDR2 SMNVEV (reference sequence). V dropped 2 bases and J dropped 7 bases, with 12 bases sitting between them. A second about 7 to 12 cycle PCR used barcoded and J-beta primers. Via MiXCR, TCRdb re-called the 5' RACE reads, giving one row per CDR3 protein. The sample consists of about 1.6 million distinct CDR3 sequences, about 35% of them appearing once. This clonotype has more than one count but fewer than ten. What it recognizes is unknown. Sequencing was performed on blood. The clonotype was recovered from a woman in her twenties or thirties in good health. V gene TRBV27 combines with J gene TRBJ1-5; weak D call: TRBD1 (5 bases). As DNA, the CDR3 is TGTGCCAGCAGTTTAGTCCAGGGTGAACAGCCCCAGCATTTT. The encoded protein is CASSLVQGEQPQHF.